This T cell receptor beta chain was sequenced in a study of technical replicates of blood from a handful of donors. This table comes from immunoSEQ multiplex PCR, and its TCRdb copy is limited to in-frame clones, with some not included. The sample consists of over 70,000 clones, nearly 98% of them appearing once. V was cut by 10 bases and J by 6 bases, with 18 bases left in between. The CDR3 sequence is 13 residues long. Germline V gene sequence: CDR1 MDHEN, CDR2 SYDVKM. The chain employs TRBV28 and TRBJ1-1; TRBD1 is a possible D gene (6 bases). The specimen sequenced was T cells isolated from PBMCs. The sequence derives from a human donor in good health. The CDR3 loop reads CATPGEGGAEAFF. Here the CDR3 DNA reads TGTGCCACCCCCGGGGAGGGGGGGGCTGAAGCTTTCTTT.